This passage covers 23 T cell receptor beta chains from one sample sequenced in a study of control samples from healthy donors and cancer patients. Data came from immunoSEQ multiplex PCR; TCRdb stores just in-frame clones and leaves some out. The profile covers 100,000 to 150,000 clones, with 80% to 95% appearing a single time and about 2.5% taken by the ten largest. Sequenced input: blood. These receptors came from a young man in good health.

The chain is built from TRBV19 and TRBJ1-1, with D unresolved. Germline V gene lookup returns CDR1 LNHDA and CDR2 SQIVND (reference sequence). The V end lost 7 bases, the J end lost 4 bases, and 13 bases lay between the germline ends. This CDR3 is built from 13 residues. The CDR3 DNA follows: TGTGCCAGTATGGGGAATCCCGGCACTGAAGCTTTCTTT. Its protein product is CASMGNPGTEAFF.

V gene TRBV7-9 combines with J gene TRBJ2-1; D tentatively fits TRBD1 or TRBD2 (5 bases each). CDR1 and CDR2 (germline): SEHNR, FQNEAQ (reference sequence). V lost 3 bases, J lost 8 bases, and 8 bases lay in between. The CDR3 runs 12 residues. This chain's CDR3 is CASSFRDDEQFF. The CDR3 DNA is TGTGCCAGCAGCTTCAGGGACGATGAGCAGTTCTTC.

As DNA, the CDR3 is TGCGCCAGCAGCCTAGGGACACCCCGCGGGGATACGCAGTATTTT. Protein sequence: CASSLGTPRGDTQYF. This chain joins TRBV5-1 and TRBJ2-3, with D tentatively TRBD1 (6 bases). The CDR3 loop spans 15 amino acids. CDR1 is SGHRS, CDR2 YFSETQ, per germline. V was shortened by 4 bases and J by 6 bases, with 18 bases between the two germline ends. The full variable domain, completed using reference TRBV5-1 and TRBJ2-3, is KAGVTQTPRYLIKTRGQQVTLSCSPISGHRSVSWYQQTPGQGLQFLFEYFSETQRNKGNFPGRFSGRQFSNSRSEMNVSTLELGDSALYLCASSLGTPRGDTQYFGPGTRLTVL.

This clone has a single count. The V and J genes are TRBV12-3 or TRBV12-4 and TRBJ2-2; D remains unclear. Trimming shortened V by 6 bases and J by 5 bases, and 10 bases separated the two germline ends. The CDR3 sequence is 13 residues long. CDR3 residues: CASSLQYTGELFF. CDR3 bases: TGTGCCAGCAGCCTACAGTATACCGGGGAGCTGTTTTTT.

The rearrangement links TRBV7-2 to TRBJ1-1; the D gene is possibly TRBD1 (5 bases). CDR1 SGHTA and CDR2 FQGNSA come from the germline V gene. V dropped 4 bases and J dropped 0 bases, with 9 bases sitting between them. The CDR3 spans 14 residues. In DNA form, the CDR3 reads TGTGCCAGCAGCTGGGGCAGTCTGAACACTGAAGCTTTCTTT. It encodes CASSWGSLNTEAFF.

This clone was recorded only once. The genes are TRBV29-1 and TRBJ1-1; TRBD1 aligns across 8 bases. Germline V CDR1 and CDR2: SQVTM, ANQGSEA. CDR3 length: 14 residues. V shed 7 bases, J shed 0 bases, and the junction held 7 bases outside the gene matches. The CDR3 sequence: CSGLTGAMNTEAFF. Here the CDR3 DNA reads TGCAGCGGCCTGACAGGGGCAATGAACACTGAAGCTTTCTTT.

The gene calls are TRBV7-8 and TRBJ2-5; D not resolved. CDR1 and CDR2 (germline): SGHVS, FQNEAQ. CDR3 length: 14 residues. V was trimmed by 5 bases and J by 5 bases, leaving 15 bases between them. In nucleotides, the CDR3 is TGTGCCAGCAGCCCGAGGACGCTAGTGGAGACCCAGTACTTC. This encodes CASSPRTLVETQYF.

The CDR3 loop reads CAWSVKGGDTQYF. The CDR3 region has the DNA TGTGCCTGGAGTGTCAAGGGTGGAGATACGCAGTATTTT. This chain links TRBV30 with TRBJ2-3, with D unresolved. The V end was cut by 0 bases, the J end by 5 bases, with 9 bases between. CDR3 size: 13 residues. The germline V gene has CDR1 GTSNPN and CDR2 SVGIG (reference sequence).

This chain connects TRBV2 to TRBJ1-2; 10 nucleotides match TRBD1. Germline loops: CDR1 SNHLY, CDR2 FYNNEI. The CDR3 covers 13 residues. V lost 6 bases and J lost 6; bases outside the gene matches: 4. The chain's CDR3 is CASSEGTGDGYTF. DNA of the CDR3: TGTGCCAGCAGCGAGGGGACAGGGGATGGCTACACCTTC.

The chain employs TRBV6-6 and TRBJ1-1, with TRBD1 as a possible D gene (5 bases). The V gene's germline CDR1 is MNHNY and CDR2 SVGAGI (reference sequence). The CDR3 runs to 13 residues. V lost 5 bases to trimming and J lost 1 base, with 8 bases between them. CDR3 loop: CASSGHRNTEAFF. In DNA, the CDR3 is TGTGCCAGCAGTGGACATAGGAACACTGAAGCTTTCTTT.

The chain uses TRBV29-1 and TRBJ2-5; 8 bases are a match to TRBD2. Germline V gene sequence: CDR1 SQVTM, CDR2 ANQGSEA. With V trimmed by 4 bases and J by 2 bases, 6 bases remained unmatched. The CDR3 is 14 residues long. CDR3 protein: CSVGRTSRQETQYF. The CDR3 DNA is TGCAGCGTTGGCCGGACTAGCCGACAAGAGACCCAGTACTTC.

This clone was observed once. The chain uses TRBV15 and TRBJ1-2; possible D gene TRBD1, 5 bases. The CDR3 is 12 amino acids. In germline, CDR1 is LNHNV, CDR2 YYDKDF (reference sequence). Trimming removed 3 bases from V and 9 bases from J, with 11 bases in between. The CDR3 loop reads CATSSGGGSYTF. The CDR3, as DNA: TGTGCCACCAGCAGTGGGGGGGGAAGCTACACCTTC.

The chain is built from TRBV29-1 and TRBJ1-1, with TRBD1 matching 9 bases. V was pared by 6 bases and J by 5 bases, with 7 bases of the junction left unmatched. This CDR3 has 13 amino acids. The V gene's germline CDR1 is SQVTM and CDR2 ANQGSEA. CDR3 DNA sequence: TGCAGCGTCCTAGGACAGGGGAGGACTGAAGCTTTCTTT. Protein sequence: CSVLGQGRTEAFF.

The V call is TRBV5-5, the J call TRBJ1-5, with 8 bases fitting TRBD1. The junction had 8 bases not matched to a gene; V was cut back by 0 bases and J by 6 bases. The germline V gene encodes CDR1 SGHKS and CDR2 YYEKEE (reference sequence). CDR3 length: 16 residues. CDR3 nucleotides: TGTGCCAGCAGCTTGGACAGGGGGTTTGGTGGTCAGCCCCAGCATTTT. Its translation: CASSLDRGFGGQPQHF. Based on the CDR3 plus reference TRBV5-5 and TRBJ1-5, the full variable domain is DAGVTQSPTHLIKTRGQQVTLRCSPISGHKSVSWYQQVLGQGPQFIFQYYEKEERGRGNFPDRFSARQFPNYSSELNVNALLLGDSALYLCASSLDRGFGGQPQHFGDGTRLSIL.

This sequence joins TRBV27 and TRBJ1-3, with D unclear. Germline V CDR1 and CDR2: MNHEY, SMNVEV (reference sequence). Trimming removed 2 bases from V and 2 bases from J, with 10 bases in between. This CDR3 comprises 15 residues. CDR3 amino acids: CASSLGNSPGNTIYF. CDR3 sequence (DNA): TGTGCCAGCAGTTTAGGGAACTCTCCTGGAAACACCATATATTTT.

This chain connects TRBV14 to TRBJ2-1, with D perhaps TRBD1 or TRBD2 (5 bases each). The CDR3 covers 14 residues. V was clipped by 0 bases and J by 8 bases, with 11 bases between them. Germline-derived CDR1 and CDR2 are SGHDN and FVKESK. The CDR3 nucleotides read TGTGCCAGCAGCCAAGAGGCGAGGGGCGATGAGCAGTTCTTC. As protein: CASSQEARGDEQFF.

This chain connects TRBV6-5 to TRBJ2-2; D is possibly TRBD2 (6 bases). The CDR3 runs 15 residues. V lost 2 bases and J 4 bases, leaving 11 bases between the germline ends. Germline CDR1 is MNHEY and CDR2 is SVGAGI. The CDR3 DNA reads as TGTGCCAGCAGTTACAGGCAGGGAGGCACCGGGGAGCTGTTTTTT. It yields the protein CASSYRQGGTGELFF.

This chain uses TRBV12-3 or TRBV12-4 with TRBJ2-5; D is uncertain. The CDR3 length is 11 residues. Trimming removed 4 bases from V and 5 bases from J, with 5 bases in between. Written as DNA, the CDR3 is TGTGCCAGCAGTTATGGGGAGACCCAGTACTTC. This sequence encodes CASSYGETQYF.

The V call is TRBV21-1, the J call TRBJ1-3; the tabulated D call, TRBD1, remains unverified against the DNA. TRBV21-1 is a documented pseudogene. This CDR3 spans 18 amino acids. The CDR3 here is CASRTKGQVVSSGNTIYF. The CDR3 nucleotides read TGTGCCAGCAGAACAAAGGGACAGGTCGTAAGCTCTGGAAACACCATATATTTT.

The chain combines TRBV24-1 with TRBJ1-2, with 8 bases lining up with TRBD1. In germline, CDR1 is KGHDR, CDR2 SFDVKD. V lost 6 bases and J lost 6; bases outside the gene matches: 8. The CDR3 sequence is 14 residues long. The CDR3 region has the DNA TGTGCCACCAGTAGCTCGACAGGGGCCGATGGCTACACCTTC. Amino acid sequence: CATSSSTGADGYTF.

The J gene is TRBJ2-1, the V gene TRBV10-2, with 7 bases lining up with TRBD2. Trimming removed 6 bases from V and 14 bases from J; junction bases left unmatched: 13. Germline values: CDR1 WSHSY, CDR2 SAAADI. The CDR3 is 13 residues long. CDR3 sequence: CASRKRGAPPEFF. CDR3 nucleotides: TGCGCCAGCAGGAAGCGGGGCGCCCCCCCGGAGTTCTTC.

This chain connects TRBV5-1 to TRBJ2-3; D remains ambiguous. Trimming stripped 0 bases from V and 8 bases from J, with 16 bases between. The CDR3 is made up of 15 amino acids. CDR1 SGHRS and CDR2 YFSETQ come from the germline V gene. The CDR3 region has the DNA TGCGCCAGCAGCTTGGATTGGGGTGGCGCCGCTACGCAGTATTTT. This codes for CASSLDWGGAATQYF.

The V gene is TRBV28, the J gene TRBJ1-3, with D hard to call. The V end lost 8 bases, the J end lost 0 bases, and 11 bases lay between the germline ends. The CDR3 covers 14 residues. Germline CDR1 is MDHEN and CDR2 is SYDVKM. The CDR3 DNA reads TGTGCCAGCTGTCTTACGGTCTCTGGAAACACCATATATTTT. Translating gives CASCLTVSGNTIYF.